This TCR beta chain was retrieved from a study of T cell clusters in autoimmune cytopenias. TRB amplification used 250 ng of peripheral blood genomic DNA. TRB was amplified by touch-down multiplex PCR, primer pools A and B combined. TCRdb re-called the multiplex PCR reads and gives one entry per CDR3 protein, without DNA. This sample lists around 6,400 distinct CDR3 sequences; its ten largest clones have roughly 25%. This CDR3 spans 14 amino acids. The germline gives CDR1 MNHNY, CDR2 SVGAGI (reference sequence). The material sequenced was peripheral blood. The rearrangement links TRBV6-6 to TRBJ1-3. This TCR was sampled from a human donor with an autoimmune cytopenia or autoimmune hepatitis (not recorded which). The CDR3: CASSYPDGGNTIYF.